Listed below are T cell receptor beta chains from one sample, sequenced in a study of blood T cell repertoires in COVID-19. The repertoire was sequenced with immunoSEQ multiplex PCR; TCRdb's copy has only in-frame clones and lacks some. The data hold around 150,000 clones, with roughly 80% observed a single time. The source material was peripheral blood. The receptor source for this set is a woman older than 75 with acute or convalescent COVID-19. Each CDR3 is given with its conserved first and last residue. D genes are given only for firm matches. Size tells how often a clone was seen (once, few, many) or the class of an expanded clone, and some rows leave it out.

j_gene: TRBJ1-2; abundance: -; d_gene: TRBD1; v_gene: TRBV11-2; CDR3aa: CASSLDRGQGYTF; CDR3nt: TGTGCCAGCAGCCTGGACAGGGGGCAGGGCTACACCTTC
j_gene: TRBJ2-1; abundance: -; d_gene: TRBD2; v_gene: TRBV6-5; CDR3aa: CASSYAGGAGNEQFF; CDR3nt: TGTGCCAGCAGTTACGCGGGGGGCGCGGGGAATGAGCAGTTCTTC
j_gene: TRBJ2-7; abundance: -; d_gene: -; v_gene: TRBV11-2; CDR3aa: CASSLGGRGYEQYF; CDR3nt: TGTGCCAGCAGCCTTGGCGGCCGGGGCTACGAGCAGTACTTC
j_gene: TRBJ1-5; abundance: few; d_gene: TRBD1; v_gene: TRBV2; CDR3aa: CASSQGAPNQPQHF; CDR3nt: TGTGCCAGCAGTCAGGGGGCTCCCAATCAGCCCCAGCATTTT
j_gene: TRBJ2-5; abundance: -; d_gene: -; v_gene: TRBV24-1; CDR3aa: CARRVAEDQETQYF; CDR3nt: TGTGCCAGGAGGGTAGCGGAGGACCAAGAGACCCAGTACTTC
j_gene: TRBJ2-1; abundance: -; d_gene: TRBD2; v_gene: TRBV5-6; CDR3aa: CASILSGGPYNEQFF; CDR3nt: TGTGCCAGCATCCTTAGCGGGGGGCCCTACAATGAGCAGTTCTTC
j_gene: TRBJ2-1; abundance: once; d_gene: -; v_gene: TRBV7-3; CDR3aa: CASSLMLASRNEQFF; CDR3nt: TGTGCCAGCAGCTTAATGCTAGCGTCGCGCAATGAGCAGTTCTTC
j_gene: TRBJ1-4; abundance: few; d_gene: TRBD1; v_gene: TRBV18; CDR3aa: CASSPFQGGATNEKLFF; CDR3nt: TGTGCCAGCTCCCCTTTCCAGGGGGGTGCAACTAATGAAAAACTGTTTTTT
j_gene: TRBJ2-3; abundance: -; d_gene: -; v_gene: TRBV7-2; CDR3aa: CASSWRDTDTQYF; CDR3nt: TGTGCCAGCAGCTGGCGGGACACAGATACGCAGTATTTT
j_gene: TRBJ1-1; abundance: -; d_gene: TRBD1; v_gene: TRBV5-1; CDR3aa: CASSRAGTGTLGEAEAFF; CDR3nt: TGCGCCAGCAGTCGAGCTGGGACAGGGACTTTAGGGGAGGCTGAAGCTTTCTTT
j_gene: TRBJ1-6; abundance: few; d_gene: TRBD1; v_gene: TRBV5-1; CDR3aa: CASSSRDRLNSPLHF; CDR3nt: TGCGCCAGCAGCTCCCGGGACAGACTAAATTCACCCCTCCACTTT
j_gene: TRBJ2-3; abundance: -; d_gene: -; v_gene: TRBV29-1; CDR3aa: CSVEGQTDTQYF; CDR3nt: TGCAGCGTTGAAGGTCAGACAGATACGCAGTATTTT
j_gene: TRBJ2-7; abundance: many; d_gene: TRBD1; v_gene: TRBV5-1; CDR3aa: CASSLEGGSSSYEQYF; CDR3nt: TGCGCCAGCAGCTTGGAAGGGGGCTCTAGCTCCTACGAGCAGTACTTC
j_gene: TRBJ1-4; abundance: -; d_gene: TRBD1; v_gene: TRBV6-5; CDR3aa: CASSYGQGMGEKLFF; CDR3nt: TGTGCCAGCAGTTATGGACAGGGGATGGGTGAAAAACTGTTTTTT
j_gene: TRBJ2-7; abundance: -; d_gene: -; v_gene: TRBV19; CDR3aa: CASSLRDSYEQYF; CDR3nt: TGTGCCAGTAGCCTCCGAGACAGTTACGAGCAGTACTTC
j_gene: TRBJ1-2; abundance: -; d_gene: TRBD1; v_gene: TRBV6-1; CDR3aa: CASSEINRGRDYGYTF; CDR3nt: TGTGCCAGCAGTGAAATCAACAGGGGGCGCGACTATGGCTACACCTTC
j_gene: TRBJ2-7; abundance: once; d_gene: TRBD2; v_gene: TRBV7-2; CDR3aa: CASSSGASYEQYF; CDR3nt: TGTGCCAGCAGCAGCGGGGCATCCTACGAGCAGTACTTC
j_gene: TRBJ1-2; abundance: -; d_gene: -; v_gene: TRBV12-3/TRBV12-4; CDR3aa: CASTSDSGGYTF; CDR3nt: TGTGCCAGCACCTCAGATTCGGGGGGCTACACCTTC
j_gene: TRBJ1-3; abundance: -; d_gene: -; v_gene: TRBV15; CDR3aa: CATSRDRGGNTIYF; CDR3nt: TGTGCCACCAGCAGAGATAGAGGGGGAAACACCATATATTTT
j_gene: TRBJ1-2; abundance: few; d_gene: -; v_gene: TRBV18; CDR3aa: CASSPGIGEVNGYTF; CDR3nt: TGTGCCAGCTCACCAGGGATAGGGGAAGTAAATGGCTACACCTTC
j_gene: TRBJ1-2; abundance: -; d_gene: -; v_gene: TRBV28; CDR3aa: CASTVRGGHYGYTF; CDR3nt: TGTGCCAGCACCGTCCGGGGGGGGCACTATGGCTACACCTTC
j_gene: TRBJ1-4; abundance: -; d_gene: TRBD1; v_gene: TRBV19; CDR3aa: CASSIYRGRNEKLFF; CDR3nt: TGTGCCAGTAGTATCTACAGGGGGCGGAATGAAAAACTGTTTTTT
j_gene: TRBJ2-5; abundance: -; d_gene: TRBD2; v_gene: TRBV28; CDR3aa: CASSRTSGRALGETQYF; CDR3nt: TGTGCCAGCAGTCGCACTAGCGGGAGGGCCTTAGGTGAGACCCAGTACTTC